Listed below are T cell receptor beta chains from one sample, sequenced in a study of CXCR3-negative and CXCR3-positive naive CD8 T cells. TCRdb reprocessed the 5' RACE reads and stores each CDR3 protein as one record, lacking DNA. The record lists some 150,000 distinct CDR3 sequences, of which the ten most abundant hold 0.41%. Specimen: naive CXCR3+ CD8+ T cells from blood. All receptors derive from a human donor in good health. Some clones in this sample may be carry-over from other donors' samples. The CDR3 runs from the conserved cysteine through the conserved F or W.

j_gene,v_gene,CDR3aa
TRBJ2-2,TRBV5-1,CASSFPTGGPTGELFF
TRBJ2-1,TRBV27,CASSFTGGGGPNEQFF
TRBJ2-7,TRBV28,CASSWGPEGEQYF
TRBJ1-2,TRBV28,CASSSRTGPNYGYTF
TRBJ1-2,TRBV7-9,CASSHSTGENYGYTF
TRBJ2-2,TRBV29-1,CSVDAGTAFTGELFF
TRBJ2-1,TRBV6-5,CASSYSGGTSSYNEQFF
TRBJ2-3,TRBV7-8,CASSLLAGGPVPDTQYF
TRBJ2-5,TRBV14,CASSQRDRQETQYF
TRBJ1-1,TRBV29-1,CSVEGRAPEAFF
TRBJ2-1,TRBV7-9,CASSLFGQGAYNEQFF
TRBJ2-1,TRBV4-1,CASSQEYNEQFF
TRBJ1-6,TRBV7-9,CASSVIQGGHNSPLHF
TRBJ2-1,TRBV27,CASREGLIDEQFF
TRBJ2-4,TRBV29-1,CSVEERRLNIQYF
TRBJ1-1,TRBV4-1,CDSSQAIRRKNTEAFF
TRBJ2-2,TRBV29-1,CSVNSGASNTGELFF
TRBJ2-1,TRBV28,CASSSRRLLISYNEQFF
TRBJ2-2,TRBV5-1,CASSSPGQAVTGELFF
TRBJ2-1,TRBV6-5,CASSYSPTGHNEQFF
TRBJ2-5,TRBV4-1,CASSQDGGGPETQYF
TRBJ2-7,TRBV7-9,CASSLASGSEQYF
TRBJ2-3,TRBV9,CASSPRGLNTDTQYF
TRBJ2-3,TRBV27,CATRGRGMTDTQYF
TRBJ2-1,TRBV7-9,CASNPGLAYNEQFF
TRBJ2-1,TRBV11-2,CASSLAQKFGSDEQFF
TRBJ1-1,TRBV7-9,CASSLSPGTENTEAFF